The 8 T cell receptor beta chains below were found in one sample sequenced in a study of CDR3 diversity in severe acne. TCRdb passed the PCR reads through MiXCR, listing each CDR3 protein once. Of over 85,000 distinct CDR3 sequences listed, roughly half were seen once; the top ten hold around an eighth. Sequencing used blood. The receptor set was obtained from a male donor with acne.

In this sample, this clonotype turned up many times. The CDR3: CATAKGLGGYTF. For the CDR3, the DNA is TGTGCCACCGCAAAGGGCCTTGGTGGCTACACCTTC. The V and J genes are TRBV15 and TRBJ1-2, with D unresolved. CDR1 and CDR2 from the germline V gene are LNHNV and YYDKDF (reference sequence). Trimming took 8 bases from V and 7 from J, leaving 14 bases between them. The CDR3 has 12 residues.

V usage is TRBV5-6 and J usage is TRBJ1-4, with 8 bases lining up with TRBD1. The CDR3 is 14 amino acids. Germline V CDR1 and CDR2: SGHDT, YYEEEE. The junction had 3 bases not matched to a gene; V was cut back by 6 bases and J by 2 bases. Here the CDR3 DNA reads TGTGCCAGCAAGCACAGGGGGACTAATGAAAAACTGTTTTTT. Amino acid sequence: CASKHRGTNEKLFF.

CDR3 region: CAISESGAHYGYTF. CDR3 nucleotide sequence: TGTGCCATCAGTGAGTCAGGGGCACACTATGGCTACACCTTC. V usage is TRBV10-3 and J usage is TRBJ1-2, with D tentatively TRBD1 (5 bases). CDR1 ENHRY and CDR2 SYGVKD come from the germline V gene. The germline V and J ends were trimmed by 0 bases and 3 bases, with 8 bases remaining between them. The CDR3 is made up of 14 amino acids.

This clonotype appeared many times. J is TRBJ2-3 and V is TRBV12-3 or TRBV12-4, with no clear D. CDR3 length: 12 amino acids. The germline V and J ends were trimmed by 2 bases and 4 bases, with 4 bases remaining between them. The CDR3 loop is CASSLSSDTQYF. Here the CDR3 DNA reads TGTGCCAGCAGTTTAAGCTCAGATACGCAGTATTTT.

The chain joins TRBV7-2 to TRBJ2-5; D gene unclear. Gene TRBJ2-7 matches the end of the DNA better, so the J call may be wrong. This CDR3 region has 13 residues. CDR1 and CDR2 from the germline V gene are SGHTA and FQGNSA. The CDR3 coding sequence is TGTGCCAGCGCCCCGGTTTTCGTCCACGAGCAGTACTTC. Translated, it gives CASAPVFVHEQYF.

The chain links TRBV9 to TRBJ2-1; a possible D gene is TRBD2 (6 bases). With 0 bases removed from V and 10 bases from J, the gap between germline ends came to 17 bases. In germline, CDR1 is SGDLS, CDR2 YYNGEE. The CDR3 is 15 residues long. CDR3 coding DNA: TGTGCCAGCAGCGTAGCCTTGGGACTGCCTAGCGAGCAGTTCTTC. Its protein is CASSVALGLPSEQFF.

The CDR3 DNA sequence: TGTGCCAGCAGTTACTTAAGCCATTCGGACAGGAAAAATGAAAAACTGTTTTTT. Translated, it gives CASSYLSHSDRKNEKLFF. The chain combines TRBV2 with TRBJ1-4, with TRBD1 matching 7 bases. Unmatched junction bases numbered 17, after V lost 5 bases and J lost 5 bases. Germline V lookup: CDR1 SNHLY, CDR2 FYNNEI. This CDR3 region has 18 residues. Full variable domain (rest looked up from reference TRBV2 and TRBJ1-4): EPEVTQTPSHQVTQMGQEVILRCVPISNHLYFYWYRQILGQKVEFLVSFYNNEISEKSEIFDDQFSVERPDGSNFTLKIRSTKLEDSAMYFCASSYLSHSDRKNEKLFFGSGTQLSVL.

A word on this clonotype: No conserved phenylalanine or tryptophan is present at the end of the CDR3, so a read error is the likely explanation. The rearrangement uses TRBV13 and TRBJ2-2; TRBD2 matches at 9 bases. CDR3 size: 16 residues. Germline V gene sequence: CDR1 PRHDT, CDR2 FYEKMQ (reference sequence). With V trimmed by 3 bases and J by 4 bases, 6 bases remained unmatched. The chain's CDR3 is CASSFGEAGGTGELFL. The CDR3 DNA is TGTGCCAGCAGCTTTGGGGAAGCGGGGGGCACCGGGGAGCTGTTTCTT.